This T cell receptor beta chain was captured by sequencing in a study of OX40 agonist ivuxolimab in advanced cancers. Study-level information: Under the entry rules, prior anti-PD-1, anti-PD-L1 or anti-CTLA-4 therapy was allowed, and 35% to 40% had some.

The repertoire was sequenced with immunoSEQ multiplex PCR; TCRdb's copy has only in-frame clones and lacks some. The sample includes under 50,000 clones, about 90% of them seen just once. About this clone: The target antigen is unknown.

General study points: The investigators did not determine what antigen specificity the expanded peripheral T cells had. CD8+ T cells averaged more expanded clones than CD4+.

Trimming shortened V by 3 bases and J by 1 base, and 7 bases separated the two germline ends. This CDR3 comprises 14 residues. Germline lookup yields CDR1 SEHNR and CDR2 FQNEAQ (reference sequence). Samples of blood were obtained at baseline, on cycle 4 day 1, and on cycle 7 day 1. The chain carries TRBV7-9 and TRBJ2-1; D perhaps matches TRBD2 (6 bases). This receptor was taken from an adult with an advanced solid tumor such as melanoma, head and neck, liver or kidney cancer. The specimen was CD4+ or CD8+ T cells sorted from blood, collected in a trial of the OX40 agonist ivuxolimab. CDR3 DNA sequence: TGTGCCAGCAGCTTTAGCGGATCCTACAATGAGCAGTTCTTC. Translating it yields CASSFSGSYNEQFF.